This T cell receptor beta chain is from a study of early T cells in non-severe SARS-CoV-2 infection. Overall study context: Unsorted whole-blood RNA was sequenced in bulk, leaving chains unpaired.

In the library, individual cDNA molecules carried attached unique molecular identifiers. One entry per CDR3 protein, called by TCRdb with MiXCR from the 5' RACE reads. The sample has more than 60,000 distinct CDR3 sequences, roughly 13% seen once; the top ten hold roughly 6%. CDR1 is LGHDT and CDR2 is YNNKEL in the germline V gene (reference sequence). V lost 1 base, J lost 6 bases, and 6 bases lay in between. This CDR3 region has 12 residues. Input material: whole blood. The source is an adult who was a healthcare worker with PCR-confirmed SARS-CoV-2 infection or an uninfected control (not recorded which). This chain uses TRBV3-1 with TRBJ1-2; D ambiguous. The CDR3 DNA reads TGTGCCAGCAGCCAAGGAGGGAATGGCTACACCTTC. This sequence encodes CASSQGGNGYTF.